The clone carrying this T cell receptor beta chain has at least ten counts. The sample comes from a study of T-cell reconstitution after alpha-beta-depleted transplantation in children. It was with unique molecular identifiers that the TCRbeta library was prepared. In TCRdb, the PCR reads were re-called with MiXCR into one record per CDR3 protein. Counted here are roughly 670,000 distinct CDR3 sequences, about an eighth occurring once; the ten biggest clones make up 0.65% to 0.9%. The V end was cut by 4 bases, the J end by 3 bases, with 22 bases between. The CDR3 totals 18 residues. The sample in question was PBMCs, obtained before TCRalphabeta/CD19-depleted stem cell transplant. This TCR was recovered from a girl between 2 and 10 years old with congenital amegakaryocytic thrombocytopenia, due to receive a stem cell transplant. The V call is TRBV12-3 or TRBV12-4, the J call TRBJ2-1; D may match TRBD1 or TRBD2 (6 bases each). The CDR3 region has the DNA TGTGCCAGCAGTTCGTGGGGGGCACGCGGAAAAGACTACAATGAGCAGTTCTTC. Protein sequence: CASSSWGARGKDYNEQFF.